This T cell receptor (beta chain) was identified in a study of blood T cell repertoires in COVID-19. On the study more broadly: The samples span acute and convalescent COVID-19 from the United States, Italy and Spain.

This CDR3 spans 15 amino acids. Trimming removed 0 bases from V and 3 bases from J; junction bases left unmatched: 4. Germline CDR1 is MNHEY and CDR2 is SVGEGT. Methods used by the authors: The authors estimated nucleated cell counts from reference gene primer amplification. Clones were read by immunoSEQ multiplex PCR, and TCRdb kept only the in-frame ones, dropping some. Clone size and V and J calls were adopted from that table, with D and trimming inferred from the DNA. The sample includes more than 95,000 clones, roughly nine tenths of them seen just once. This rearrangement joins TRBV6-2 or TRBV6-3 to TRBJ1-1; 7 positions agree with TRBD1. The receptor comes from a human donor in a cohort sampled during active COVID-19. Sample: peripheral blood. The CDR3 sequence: CASSYSGQGDTEAFF. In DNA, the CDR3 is TGTGCCAGCAGTTACTCAGGGCAGGGGGACACTGAAGCTTTCTTT.